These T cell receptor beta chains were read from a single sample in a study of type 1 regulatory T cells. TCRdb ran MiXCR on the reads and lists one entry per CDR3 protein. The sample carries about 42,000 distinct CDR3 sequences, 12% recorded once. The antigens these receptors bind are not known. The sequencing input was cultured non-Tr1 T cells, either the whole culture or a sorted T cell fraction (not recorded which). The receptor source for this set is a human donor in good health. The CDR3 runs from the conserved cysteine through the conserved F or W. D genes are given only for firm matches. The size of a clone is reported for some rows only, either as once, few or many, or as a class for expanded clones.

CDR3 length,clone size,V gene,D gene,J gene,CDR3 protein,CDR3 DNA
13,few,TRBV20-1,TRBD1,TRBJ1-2,CSARWDRVYGYTF,TGCAGTGCTAGGTGGGACAGGGTATATGGCTACACCTTC
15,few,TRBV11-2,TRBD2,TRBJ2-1,CATVLAGGPMRQQFF,TGTGCCACCGTACTAGCGGGGGGTCCGATGAGGCAGCAGTTCTTC
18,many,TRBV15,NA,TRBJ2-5,CATSRGGSRRGIGETQYF,TGTGCCACCAGCAGAGGGGGTTCTCGGAGGGGGATAGGAGAGACCCAGTACTTC
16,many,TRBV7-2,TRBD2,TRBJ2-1,CASSFVTSGDHNEQFF,TGTGCCAGCAGCTTCGTAACTAGCGGTGACCACAATGAGCAGTTCTTC
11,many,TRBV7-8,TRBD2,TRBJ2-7,CASSFSGTSVF,TGTGCCAGCAGCTTCTCCGGGACTAGCGTATTC
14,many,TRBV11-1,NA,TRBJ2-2,CASMPASNTGELFF,TGTGCCTCGATGCCGGCTAGTAACACCGGGGAGCTGTTTTTT
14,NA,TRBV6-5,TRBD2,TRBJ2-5,CASIREREGETQYF,TGTGCCAGCATAAGGGAACGGGAGGGAGAGACCCAGTACTTC
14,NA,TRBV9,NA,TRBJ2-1,CASSVVQSYNEQFF,TGTGCCAGCAGCGTAGTTCAGTCGTACAATGAGCAGTTCTTC
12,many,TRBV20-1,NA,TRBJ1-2,CSAPGFGYGYTF,TGCAGTGCGCCAGGGTTCGGCTATGGCTACACCTTC
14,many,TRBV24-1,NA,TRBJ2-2,CAASGALGTGELFF,TGTGCCGCCAGCGGCGCGTTAGGGACCGGGGAGCTGTTTTTT
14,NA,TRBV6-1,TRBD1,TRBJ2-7,CASTTGTGVYEQYF,TGTGCCAGCACTACCGGGACAGGGGTCTACGAGCAGTACTTC
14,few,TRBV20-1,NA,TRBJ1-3,CSASSPLGGNTIYF,TGCAGTGCTAGTAGTCCCCTCGGCGGAAACACCATATATTTT
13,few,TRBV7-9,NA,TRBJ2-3,CASSFSGTDTQYF,TGTGCCAGCAGCTTTAGCGGCACAGATACGCAGTATTTT
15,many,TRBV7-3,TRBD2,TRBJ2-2,CASSAAGGRTGELFF,TGTGCCAGCAGCGCGGCGGGAGGGCGCACCGGGGAGCTGTTTTTT
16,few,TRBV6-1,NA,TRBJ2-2,CASSENSALWAGELFF,TGTGCCAGCAGTGAAAATTCCGCCCTTTGGGCCGGGGAGCTGTTTTTT
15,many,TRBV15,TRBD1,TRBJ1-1,CATGKQGGRVTEAFF,TGTGCCACCGGGAAACAGGGGGGTAGAGTCACTGAAGCTTTCTTT
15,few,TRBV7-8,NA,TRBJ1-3,CASSPQVSFGNTIYF,TGTGCCAGCAGCCCACAAGTCAGTTTTGGAAACACCATATATTTT
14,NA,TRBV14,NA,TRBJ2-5,CASSQVRSQETQYF,TGTGCCAGCAGCCAAGTGAGATCCCAAGAGACCCAGTACTTC
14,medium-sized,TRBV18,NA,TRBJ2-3,CATQGTGVRDTQYF,TGTGCCACCCAGGGGACGGGCGTTCGAGATACGCAGTATTTT
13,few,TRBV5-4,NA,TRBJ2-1,CASGRIGIPEQFF,TGTGCCAGCGGTCGTATCGGGATACCTGAGCAGTTCTTC
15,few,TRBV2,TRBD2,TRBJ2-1,CASTPGLAGINEQFF,TGTGCCAGCACCCCGGGACTAGCGGGAATTAATGAGCAGTTCTTC
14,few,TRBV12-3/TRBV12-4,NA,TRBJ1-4,CASSLGQSNEKLFF,TGTGCCAGCAGCCTGGGCCAGTCTAATGAAAAACTGTTTTTT
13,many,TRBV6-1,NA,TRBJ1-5,CASSVGGDQPQHF,TGTGCCAGCAGTGTAGGAGGGGATCAGCCCCAGCATTTT
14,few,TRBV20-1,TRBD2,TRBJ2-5,CSADLAGVPGTQYF,TGCAGTGCAGACTTAGCGGGGGTCCCGGGGACCCAGTACTTC
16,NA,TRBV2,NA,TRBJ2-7,CASSESGRGYAYEQYF,TGTGCCAGCAGTGAATCGGGCAGGGGTTATGCCTACGAGCAGTACTTC
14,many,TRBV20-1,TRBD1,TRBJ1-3,CSAGGTVSGNTIYF,TGCAGTGCTGGCGGGACAGTCTCTGGAAACACCATATATTTT
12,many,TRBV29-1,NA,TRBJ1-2,CSVERSGRGYTF,TGCAGCGTTGAACGGTCAGGTCGTGGCTACACCTTC
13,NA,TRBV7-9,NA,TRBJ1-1,CASSFQGTLKAFF,TGTGCCAGCAGCTTTCAAGGTACTCTGAAAGCTTTCTTT
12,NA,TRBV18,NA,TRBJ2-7,CASSQSPYEQYF,TGTGCCAGCTCACAGTCTCCCTACGAGCAGTACTTC
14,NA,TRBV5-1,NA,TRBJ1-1,CASSVRVMNTEAFF,TGCGCCAGCAGCGTCAGGGTTATGAACACTGAAGCTTTCTTT
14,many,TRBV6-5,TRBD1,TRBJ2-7,CASSLTGEIYEQYF,TGTGCCAGCAGTTTGACAGGGGAAATCTACGAGCAGTACTTC
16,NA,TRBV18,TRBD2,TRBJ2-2,CASHASGTPNTGELFF,TGTGCCAGCCACGCTAGCGGGACACCGAACACCGGGGAGCTGTTTTTT
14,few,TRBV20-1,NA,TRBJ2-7,CSARDLGAPYEQYF,TGCAGTGCTAGAGATCTCGGCGCTCCCTACGAGCAGTACTTC
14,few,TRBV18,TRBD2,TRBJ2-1,CASSPYSGDNEQFF,TGTGCCAGCTCACCCTATAGCGGGGACAATGAGCAGTTCTTC
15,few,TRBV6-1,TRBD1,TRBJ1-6,CASTPDRAYNSPLHF,TGTGCCAGCACCCCGGACAGGGCGTATAATTCACCCCTCCACTTT
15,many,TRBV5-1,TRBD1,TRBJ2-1,CASSTDRGLVNEQFF,TGCGCCAGCAGCACGGACAGGGGGCTTGTAAATGAGCAGTTCTTC
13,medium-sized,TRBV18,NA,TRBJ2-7,CASSSQVSYEQYF,TGTGCCAGCTCATCCCAGGTTTCCTACGAGCAGTACTTC
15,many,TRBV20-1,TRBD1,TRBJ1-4,CSARPPRDSYEKLFF,TGCAGTGCTAGACCCCCCCGGGACAGCTATGAAAAACTGTTTTTT
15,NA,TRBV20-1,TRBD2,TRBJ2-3,CSARDLAGGLDTQYF,TGCAGTGCTAGAGATCTAGCGGGAGGGCTAGATACGCAGTATTTT
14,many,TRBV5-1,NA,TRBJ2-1,CASRGRNSDNEQFF,TGCGCCAGCAGGGGACGGAACTCCGACAATGAGCAGTTCTTC
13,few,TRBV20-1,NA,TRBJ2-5,CSARVPGVETQYF,TGCAGTGCTAGAGTCCCGGGAGTGGAGACCCAGTACTTC
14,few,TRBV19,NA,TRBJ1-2,CASKWSLGPYGYTF,TGTGCCAGCAAATGGTCTCTAGGGCCCTATGGCTACACCTTC